This T cell receptor (beta chain) was profiled in a study of T cells after yellow fever vaccination. Overall study context: Preparing low-cell-number fractions relied on SMART-Seq v4 Ultra Low Input. Study-wide points: The study found a weaker secondary response that peaked faster, day 5 versus 15. Post-booster reappearance was seen for most primary-vaccination clones (96% CD4, 75% to 90% CD8). Of the clonotypes, a small share occurred in both CD4 and CD8 compartments.

Many counts were recorded for this clonotype. The antigen is unknown. TCRdb processed the 5' RACE reads anew with MiXCR; each CDR3 protein has one entry. Among around 250,000 distinct CDR3 sequences listed, roughly 5.6% were seen once. This CDR3 region has 13 residues. Deletions cut 3 bases from V and 3 bases from J, with 6 bases between. Germline V gives CDR1 LNHDA, CDR2 SQIVND (reference sequence). Sequencing was performed on CD4+ T cells sorted from PBMCs, taken on the day of the yellow fever booster vaccination. The TCR was taken from a man between 18 and 29 years old who received the YFV17D yellow fever vaccine. This chain links TRBV19 with TRBJ1-5, with D hard to call. For the CDR3, the DNA is TGTGCCAGTAGTATCGGAAACAATCAGCCCCAGCATTTT. Its translation: CASSIGNNQPQHF.